One sample yielded the 18 T cell receptor beta chains listed below, sequenced in a study of T cells after yellow fever vaccination. TCRdb fed the 5' RACE reads into MiXCR, producing one record per CDR3 protein. The profile shows approximately 150,000 distinct CDR3 sequences, approximately 10% of them singletons. The sample here was CD8+ T cells sorted from PBMCs, taken 45 days after the yellow fever booster vaccination. The origin of the receptors is a man in his late teens or twenties who received the YFV17D yellow fever vaccine.

In its sample, this clonotype was seen many times. The genes are TRBV4-3 and TRBJ2-7, with a possible D match to TRBD1 (6 bases). Per germline, CDR1 LGHNA and CDR2 YSLEER. The CDR3 runs 14 residues. Trimming left V 3 bases short and J 3 bases short, with 12 bases between. CDR3 sequence: CASSHGTRVYEQYF. The CDR3 coding sequence is TGCGCCAGCAGCCACGGGACAAGGGTCTACGAGCAGTACTTC.

This clonotype was found a few times. The chain couples TRBV29-1 to TRBJ2-3, with D unclear. The CDR3 consists of 13 residues. CDR1 is SQVTM, CDR2 ANQGSEA, per germline. V shed 3 bases and J shed 10 bases, with 17 bases lying between them. The CDR3 DNA reads as TGCAGCGTTGACTTCCCCAACAGTTCGGCGCAGTATTTT. Its translation is CSVDFPNSSAQYF.

This clonotype was observed a few times. V is TRBV6-5 and J is TRBJ1-2; no firm D call. The CDR3 is 11 amino acids. CDR1 MNHEY and CDR2 SVGAGI come from the germline V gene. Trimming shortened V by 6 bases and J by 8 bases, and 10 bases separated the two germline ends. CDR3 nucleotides: TGTGCCAGCAGGGGCCCCGGGGGCTACACCTTC. This translates into CASRGPGGYTF.

This clonotype was seen a handful of times. The chain combines TRBV6-2 or TRBV6-3 with TRBJ2-7, with D unresolved. This CDR3 region has 13 residues. The V gene lost 4 bases and the J gene lost 2 bases, with 9 bases spanning the gap. CDR1 and CDR2 (germline): MNHEY, SVGEGT. The CDR3 region has the DNA TGTGCCAGCAGTTGGACGGAGACCTACGAGCAGTACTTC. This gives the protein CASSWTETYEQYF.

The J gene is TRBJ2-1, the V gene TRBV11-2, with D possibly being TRBD1 or TRBD2 (5 bases each). The CDR3 has 13 residues. Trimming cost V 5 bases and J 5 bases, with 10 bases left between them. Per germline, CDR1 SGHAT and CDR2 FQNNGV. The CDR3 sequence: CASSRDGDNEQFF. As DNA, the CDR3 is TGTGCCAGCAGCCGGGACGGCGACAATGAGCAGTTCTTC.

Comments on this clonotype: The junction and the germline gene differ at one end; a read error may be behind it. The chain recombines TRBV7-8 with TRBJ2-3; D perhaps matches TRBD2 (5 bases). The CDR3 consists of 15 residues. Per germline, CDR1 SGHVS and CDR2 FQNEAQ. The CDR3 DNA is TGTGCCAGCAGCCTCGCCGGGGTCCTCACATATACGCAGTATTTT. It specifies CASSLAGVLTYTQYF.

This sequence joins TRBV6-5 and TRBJ2-3; 9 nucleotides line up with TRBD1. After removal of 5 bases from V and 7 bases from J, the junction contained 10 bases not matched to a gene. Germline V lookup: CDR1 MNHEY, CDR2 SVGAGI. CDR3 size: 15 residues. The CDR3 protein is CASSPVQGAWNTQYF. The CDR3 DNA sequence: TGTGCCAGCAGTCCAGTACAGGGGGCTTGGAATACGCAGTATTTT.

In its sample, this clonotype was seen many times. The rearrangement joins TRBV20-1 to TRBJ2-3; TRBD2 aligns across 10 bases. The CDR3 has 22 amino acids. Germline V gene data show CDR1 as DFQATT and CDR2 as SNEGSKA (reference sequence). Unmatched junction bases numbered 24, after V lost 1 base and J lost 2 bases. In DNA form, the CDR3 reads TGCAGTGCTAGAGTATCGATCTCCTCTCTCTCGACTAGCGGGTATCACACAGATACGCAGTATTTT. Its protein product is CSARVSISSLSTSGYHTDTQYF.

This clonotype was seen more than once but under ten times. The V and J genes are TRBV6-5 and TRBJ2-1, with TRBD2 as a possible D gene (5 bases). Germline V lookup: CDR1 MNHEY, CDR2 SVGAGI. CDR3 size: 14 residues. The V gene lost 7 bases and the J gene lost 7 bases, with 17 bases spanning the gap. CDR3 protein: CASTPVGVTNEQFF. CDR3 DNA: TGTGCCAGCACCCCTGTGGGAGTAACGAATGAGCAGTTCTTC.

Details on this clonotype: The junction does not match germline at one end; this may be a read error. The genes are TRBV7-6 and TRBJ2-5, with 7 bases identical to TRBD1. The CDR3 runs to 16 residues. The germline V gene encodes CDR1 SGHVS and CDR2 FNYEAQ. The CDR3: CASSRQGTNSQETQYF. The CDR3 nucleotides are TGTGCCAGCAGCAGACAGGGCACAAATAGCCAAGAAACCCAGTACTTC.

This clonotype occurred a few times. The chain couples TRBV7-2 to TRBJ1-2, with 8 bases identical to TRBD1. V lost 7 bases, J lost 4 bases, and 8 bases stayed unmatched. Per germline, CDR1 SGHTA and CDR2 FQGNSA. This CDR3 contains 14 residues. DNA for the CDR3: TGTGCCAGCAACCTCCGGCAGGGGGCCTATGGCTACACCTTC. Translated: CASNLRQGAYGYTF.

This clonotype has more than one count but fewer than ten. The rearrangement joins TRBV5-1 to TRBJ2-7, with D maybe TRBD1 (6 bases). Germline V lookup: CDR1 SGHRS, CDR2 YFSETQ. V lost 5 bases and J 5 bases, leaving 14 bases between the germline ends. The CDR3 runs 13 residues. The CDR3 sequence: CASRPPGVDEQYF. For the CDR3, the DNA is TGCGCCAGCAGACCCCCAGGGGTGGACGAGCAGTACTTC.

The V call is TRBV7-2, the J call TRBJ2-3; D gene ambiguous. From germline, CDR1 is SGHTA and CDR2 FQGNSA. The V end was cut by 1 base, the J end by 5 bases, with 10 bases between. The length of the CDR3 is 14 residues. The CDR3 protein is CASSLDGVLDTQYF. DNA for the CDR3: TGTGCCAGCAGCTTAGATGGGGTATTAGATACGCAGTATTTT.

The chain uses TRBV4-2 and TRBJ1-1; the D is unclear. The V gene's germline CDR1 is LGHNA and CDR2 YNFKEQ. Trimming removed 2 bases at V and 1 base at J, with 5 bases between. CDR3 length: 13 amino acids. CDR3 DNA sequence: TGTGCCAGCAGCCAAACAGCGAACACTGAAGCTTTCTTT. Translating it yields CASSQTANTEAFF.

The chain links TRBV11-2 to TRBJ2-3; 12 bases match TRBD2. The J segment lost 2 bases and the V segment lost 0 bases, leaving 12 bases of the junction unmatched. The CDR3 totals 20 residues. CDR1 SGHAT and CDR2 FQNNGV come from the germline V gene. The CDR3 loop reads CASSLDGLAGRDLHTDTQYF. In DNA, the CDR3 is TGTGCCAGCAGCTTAGATGGACTAGCGGGGCGGGACCTTCACACAGATACGCAGTATTTT.

J is TRBJ2-3 and V is TRBV11-3; possibly TRBD2 for D (6 bases). Germline assignment: CDR1 SGHNT and CDR2 YENEEA. V lost 4 bases and J 1 base, leaving 12 bases between the germline ends. The CDR3 is 15 amino acids. CDR3 amino acids: CASSSRDLGTDTQYF. The CDR3 region has the DNA TGTGCCAGCAGCTCCCGGGACTTAGGCACAGATACGCAGTATTTT.

The chain combines TRBV12-5 with TRBJ2-7, with unresolved D. The CDR3 spans 12 residues. The germline V gene encodes CDR1 LGHNT and CDR2 FRNRAP. Trimming took off 1 base at V and 4 bases at J, with 5 bases between the two ends. The CDR3 sequence is CASGLDGYEQYF. The CDR3, as DNA: TGTGCTAGTGGTTTGGACGGATACGAGCAGTACTTC.

This chain uses TRBV29-1 with TRBJ2-1; D is possibly TRBD2 (5 bases). The CDR3 contains 16 residues. CDR1 and CDR2 (germline): SQVTM, ANQGSEA. Trimming shortened V by 2 bases and J by 6 bases, and 20 bases separated the two germline ends. The CDR3 here is CSVESSRVGGINEQFF. The CDR3 DNA is TGCAGCGTTGAATCTTCGAGGGTTGGAGGTATCAATGAGCAGTTCTTC.